This record looks at one T cell receptor (beta chain) sequence and its context. With V trimmed by 5 bases and J by 4 bases, 6 bases remained unmatched. CDR1 is SGHAT and CDR2 is FQNNGV in the germline V gene. The CDR3 sequence is 14 residues long. Original processing notes: Estimates of nucleated cell counts were drawn from the amplification of reference gene primers. Produced via immunoSEQ multiplex PCR; TCRdb's table is partial and in-frame only. That table supplies the V and J calls and clone size; D and trimming were determined from the DNA. The table records 150,000 to 200,000 clones, 80% to 90% of them present only once. This entry is derived from a study of blood T cell repertoires in COVID-19. For the study at large: The study drew acute and convalescent COVID-19 samples from the United States, Italy and Spain.

This TCR was sampled from a human donor with active or convalescent COVID-19. The donor label of this sample is uncertain. The chain carries TRBV11-2 and TRBJ2-5; 8 nucleotides line up with TRBD1. Sequenced material: peripheral blood. CDR3 residues: CASSRDRTGETQYF. In DNA, the CDR3 is TGTGCCAGCAGCAGGGACAGGACGGGAGAGACCCAGTACTTC.